The 18 T cell receptor beta chains below were found in one sample sequenced in a study of blood T cell repertoires in COVID-19. The data were produced by immunoSEQ multiplex PCR, yet TCRdb's version contains in-frame clones alone and is incomplete. Of about 68,000 clones in the sample, roughly 85% were seen once. Material: peripheral blood. The receptors originated from a woman in her sixties with acute or convalescent COVID-19.

The chain's CDR3 is CASSQWGQGGYGYTF. The CDR3 nucleotides are TGTGCCAGCAGCCAATGGGGGCAGGGGGGATACGGCTACACCTTC. The chain has TRBV3-1 (or the pseudogene TRBV3-2) and TRBJ1-2, with 7 bases fitting TRBD1. V was clipped by 2 bases and J by 8 bases; unmatched bases: 11. The CDR3 is 15 amino acids. The germline V gene encodes CDR1 LGHDT and CDR2 YNNKEL (reference sequence).

The chain combines TRBV19 with TRBJ2-1; TRBD2 agrees at 11 bases. Germline loops: CDR1 LNHDA, CDR2 SQIVND (reference sequence). Trimming cost V 1 base and J 9 bases; bases outside gene matches: 8. The CDR3 spans 16 residues. The CDR3 nucleotides read TGTGCCAGTAGTATAGGTAGCGGGGGGGCCTTAGGTGAGCAGTTCTTC. Protein product: CASSIGSGGALGEQFF.

The chain combines TRBV30 with TRBJ2-7; tentative D call: TRBD2 (6 bases). Trimming took 2 bases from V and 3 from J, leaving 14 bases between them. From germline, CDR1 is GTSNPN and CDR2 SVGIG (reference sequence). The CDR3 has 14 residues. CDR3 in amino acids: CAWSRMTGVYEQYF. The CDR3 DNA reads as TGTGCCTGGAGTCGTATGACGGGGGTCTACGAGCAGTACTTC.

This clone was detected once. This chain links TRBV6-5 with TRBJ1-1, with D possibly TRBD1 on 6 matching bases. In germline, CDR1 is MNHEY, CDR2 SVGAGI. The germline V and J ends were trimmed by 4 bases and 3 bases, with 15 bases remaining between them. CDR3 length: 15 residues. As DNA, the CDR3 is TGTGCCAGCAGTTCACAGGGCCCATGGTACACTGAAGCTTTCTTT. Translated, it gives CASSSQGPWYTEAFF.

The J gene is TRBJ1-1, the V gene TRBV11-3; D possibly corresponds to TRBD1 (5 bases). CDR3 size: 13 residues. Trimming took 5 bases from V and 4 from J, leaving 11 bases between them. The germline gives CDR1 SGHNT, CDR2 YENEEA. This CDR3 is CASSPTGGTEAFF. CDR3 nucleotide sequence: TGTGCCAGCAGCCCGACCGGGGGCACTGAAGCTTTCTTT.

The chain links TRBV5-1 to TRBJ1-3, with 8 bases fitting TRBD1. V lost 4 bases and J lost 7; bases outside the gene matches: 7. The CDR3 consists of 14 residues. The germline V gene has CDR1 SGHRS and CDR2 YFSETQ. CDR3: CASSPLDRDNTIYF. For the CDR3, the DNA is TGCGCCAGCAGCCCCCTGGACAGGGACAACACCATATATTTT.

About this clone itself: The conserved phenylalanine or tryptophan is not found at the CDR3 terminus, so this likely reflects a read error. Because the CDR3's place on the DNA is in doubt, the DNA is left out and the CDR3 is given as listed by TCRdb. V and J are TRBV5-4 and TRBJ2-3; the table assigns TRBD1, which was not confirmed against the DNA. Germline V gives CDR1 SGHNT, CDR2 YYREEE (reference sequence). The CDR3 has 12 residues if both end residues are counted. The CDR3 loop is CASSFGTGEILP.

The rearrangement uses TRBV7-8 and TRBJ1-2; 7 positions agree with TRBD1. The CDR3 contains 16 residues. The junction had 9 bases not matched to a gene; V was cut back by 5 bases and J by 0 bases. The germline gives CDR1 SGHVS, CDR2 FQNEAQ. The CDR3 loop reads CASSPVSGGSNYGYTF. The CDR3 DNA follows: TGTGCCAGCAGCCCCGTTTCAGGGGGTTCTAACTATGGCTACACCTTC.

This clone was observed once. V is TRBV5-1 and J is TRBJ2-7, with D possibly matching TRBD1 (5 bases). Deletions cut 4 bases from V and 5 bases from J, with 10 bases between. Germline V gives CDR1 SGHRS, CDR2 YFSETQ. The CDR3 runs to 12 residues. CDR3 in amino acids: CASSPKGNEQYF. The CDR3 nucleotides read TGCGCCAGCAGCCCCAAGGGGAACGAGCAGTACTTC.

V is TRBV19 and J is TRBJ2-3, with TRBD2 matching over 8 bases. Germline V gives CDR1 LNHDA, CDR2 SQIVND (reference sequence). The V gene end was trimmed by 7 bases and the J gene end by 0 bases; junction bases not matched to a gene: 6. This CDR3 has 15 amino acids. The CDR3 reads CASKSGGASTDTQYF. CDR3 sequence (DNA): TGTGCCAGTAAAAGCGGGGGAGCTAGCACAGATACGCAGTATTTT.

The chain uses TRBV12-3 or TRBV12-4 and TRBJ1-6; D remains unclear. The CDR3 runs to 13 residues. Trimming left V 6 bases short and J 8 bases short, with 11 bases between. The DNA of the CDR3 is TGTGCCAGCAGCCCACGTCGCGATTCACCCCTCCACTTT. Amino acids: CASSPRRDSPLHF.

V usage is TRBV27 and J usage is TRBJ1-5; D call uncertain. V was shortened by 3 bases and J by 3 bases, with 9 bases between the two germline ends. This CDR3 is built from 14 residues. Germline V gene data show CDR1 as MNHEY and CDR2 as SMNVEV (reference sequence). This chain's CDR3 is CASSFGVNNQPQHF. The CDR3 bases are TGTGCCAGCAGTTTCGGGGTGAACAATCAGCCCCAGCATTTT.

The chain is built from TRBV10-2 and TRBJ2-1; maybe TRBD2 (5 bases). The CDR3 sequence is 16 residues long. V was cut by 6 bases and J by 9 bases, with 24 bases left in between. Germline V gene sequence: CDR1 WSHSY, CDR2 SAAADI. The CDR3 DNA follows: TGCGCCAGCAGGACATCCTGGGGTGGGGAGTTAGGTGAGCAGTTCTTC. Amino acids: CASRTSWGGELGEQFF.

This clone was recorded only once. The chain employs TRBV9 and TRBJ2-2; 7 bases line up with TRBD1. CDR3 length: 14 residues. Trimming took 0 bases from V and 6 from J; bases not matched to a gene: 2. Germline V CDR1 and CDR2: SGDLS, YYNGEE. This CDR3 is CASSVGQGAGELFF. The CDR3 coding sequence is TGTGCCAGCAGCGTAGGTCAGGGGGCCGGGGAGCTGTTTTTT.

The CDR3 reads CASSSEGTGVEGGNTIYF. CDR3 nucleotides: TGCGCCAGCAGCTCCGAAGGGACAGGGGTCGAAGGTGGAAACACCATATATTTT. The chain uses TRBV5-1 and TRBJ1-3, with 10 bases that match TRBD1. Germline V CDR1 and CDR2: SGHRS, YFSETQ. J gave up 3 bases and V 3 bases, and 12 bases lay outside the gene matches. There are 18 residues in the CDR3.

The chain has TRBV13 and TRBJ2-3, with D possibly matching TRBD2 (6 bases). Trimming stripped 0 bases from V and 0 bases from J, with 25 bases between. The CDR3 totals 21 residues. Germline CDR1 PRHDT, CDR2 FYEKMQ (reference sequence). For the CDR3, the DNA is TGTGCCAGCAGCTTAGGGGGGACTGACTTCGGGAGCAGACTTAGCACAGATACGCAGTATTTT. Residues: CASSLGGTDFGSRLSTDTQYF.

V usage is TRBV6-2 or TRBV6-3 and J usage is TRBJ1-1, with a tentative D call TRBD1 (6 bases). This CDR3 comprises 15 residues. The V gene lost 2 bases and the J gene lost 5 bases, with 15 bases spanning the gap. The V gene's germline CDR1 is MNHEY and CDR2 SVGEGT. Written as DNA, the CDR3 is TGTGCCAGCAGTTACGGCGGGGGCCGGGGGACTGAAGCTTTCTTT. Translation gives CASSYGGGRGTEAFF.

V is TRBV6-5 and J is TRBJ1-6; the D is unclear. Trimming removed 6 bases at V and 4 bases at J, with 7 bases between. Germline CDR1 and CDR2: MNHEY and SVGAGI. CDR3 length: 13 residues. The CDR3 DNA follows: TGTGCCAGCAGCCAAAAATATAATTCACCCCTCCACTTT. Protein sequence: CASSQKYNSPLHF.